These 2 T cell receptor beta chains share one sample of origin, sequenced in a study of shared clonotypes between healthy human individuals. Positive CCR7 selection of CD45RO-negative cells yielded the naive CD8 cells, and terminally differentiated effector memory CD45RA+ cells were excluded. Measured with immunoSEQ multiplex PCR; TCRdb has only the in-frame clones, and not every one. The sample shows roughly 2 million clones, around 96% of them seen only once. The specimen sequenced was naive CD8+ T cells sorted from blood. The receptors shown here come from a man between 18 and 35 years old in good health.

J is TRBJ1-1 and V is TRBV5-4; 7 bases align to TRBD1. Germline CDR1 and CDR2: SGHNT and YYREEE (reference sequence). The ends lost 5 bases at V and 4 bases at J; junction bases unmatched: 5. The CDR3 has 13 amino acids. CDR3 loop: CASRIDRATEAFF. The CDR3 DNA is TGTGCCAGCAGGATCGACAGGGCCACTGAAGCTTTCTTT. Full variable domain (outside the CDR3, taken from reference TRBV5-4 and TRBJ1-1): ETGVTQSPTHLIKTRGQQVTLRCSSQSGHNTVSWYQQALGQGPQFIFQYYREEENGRGNFPPRFSGLQFPNYSSELNVNALELDDSALYLCASRIDRATEAFFGQGTRLTVV.

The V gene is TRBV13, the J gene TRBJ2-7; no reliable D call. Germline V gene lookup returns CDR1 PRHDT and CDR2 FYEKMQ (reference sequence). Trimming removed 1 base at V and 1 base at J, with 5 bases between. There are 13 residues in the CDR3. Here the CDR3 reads CASSLEVSYEQYF. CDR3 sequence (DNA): TGTGCCAGCAGCTTAGAGGTATCCTACGAGCAGTACTTC.